The 25 T cell receptor beta chains given below trace back to one sample, sequenced in a study of Ad26.COV2.S vaccination and SARS-CoV-2 variants listed by TCRdb under 2021. The intended sense of this specimen's treatment or condition label: 19 received Ad26.COV2.S at low or high dose, single or two shots; 5 received placebo; per-sample allocation not given. For vaccine and placebo recipients, the sequenced repertoires came from samples collected on day 63 after the first injection. Library preparation employed the immunoSEQ multiplex PCR assay. TCRdb took over this immuneACCESS table, retaining in-frame rearrangements with V and J assigned. Such tables are incomplete; in checked studies, under half of the missing clones stem from an unresolved V gene, and the remainder is unexplained. The sample table shows 350,000 to 400,000 clones, and about 88% are seen once. The ten top clones hold around 1.8% of the sample.

The sequencing used peripheral blood, collected in a trial of Ad26.COV2.S vaccine versus placebo. The source of these receptors is a person aged 18 to 65 who received the Ad26.COV2.S COVID-19 vaccine or a placebo.

The gene calls are TRBV29-1 and TRBJ2-7; D is uncertain. Germline V gene data show CDR1 as SQVTM and CDR2 as ANQGSEA. Trimming took off 6 bases at V and 0 bases at J, with 12 bases between the two ends. The CDR3 spans 13 residues. The CDR3: CSVILYGSYEQYF. The CDR3 DNA follows: TGCAGCGTCATACTGTACGGCTCCTACGAGCAGTACTTC.

The gene calls are TRBV7-6 and TRBJ2-7; D remains unclear. V was pared by 2 bases and J by 0 bases, with 11 bases between. Germline V CDR1 and CDR2: SGHVS, FNYEAQ. The CDR3 is 15 amino acids. The CDR3 reads CASSLSLRSSYEQYF. CDR3 DNA: TGTGCCAGCAGCTTAAGCCTCCGAAGCTCCTACGAGCAGTACTTC.

This chain joins TRBV19 and TRBJ2-7; 10 positions agree with TRBD2. The ends lost 8 bases at V and 3 bases at J; junction bases unmatched: 1. From germline, CDR1 is LNHDA and CDR2 SQIVND (reference sequence). The CDR3 has 12 residues. As DNA, the CDR3 is TGTGCCAGTTCTAGCGGGAGCTACGAGCAGTACTTC. Its translation: CASSSGSYEQYF.

The chain combines TRBV6-4 with TRBJ1-2; D ambiguous. Germline CDR1 and CDR2: MRHNA and SNTAGT. The CDR3 consists of 13 residues. The V gene lost 6 bases and the J gene lost 0 bases, with 8 bases spanning the gap. The CDR3 DNA reads as TGTGCCAGCAGCCGAACTACTAACTATGGCTACACCTTC. Residues: CASSRTTNYGYTF.

Written as DNA, the CDR3 is TGTGCCAGTAGTCCTAGCAATAACCACAATGAGCAGTTCTTC. It encodes CASSPSNNHNEQFF. This chain links TRBV19 with TRBJ2-1; the D gene is possibly TRBD2 (5 bases). The germline V gene encodes CDR1 LNHDA and CDR2 SQIVND (reference sequence). The CDR3 consists of 14 residues. V was trimmed by 5 bases and J by 5 bases, leaving 13 bases between them.

This clone occurred once. J is TRBJ1-1 and V is TRBV4-2; D unclear. V was shortened by 0 bases and J by 0 bases, with 11 bases between the two germline ends. The length of the CDR3 is 16 residues. The germline V gene has CDR1 LGHNA and CDR2 YNFKEQ. The CDR3 DNA reads TGTGCCAGCAGCCAAGATCTAGCAGCCTTGAACACTGAAGCTTTCTTT. It specifies CASSQDLAALNTEAFF.

The J gene is TRBJ2-2, the V gene TRBV7-3; the D is unclear. The CDR3 sequence is 14 residues long. With 5 bases removed from V and 6 bases from J, the gap between germline ends came to 13 bases. The germline CDR1 and CDR2 sequences are SGHTA and FQGTGA. This CDR3 is CASSPYGSSGELFF. In nucleotides, the CDR3 is TGTGCCAGCAGCCCTTATGGGTCCTCCGGGGAGCTGTTTTTT.

Worth noting for this clone: Other nucleotide sequences from this sample produce the same CDR3. This rearrangement joins TRBV30 to TRBJ1-5; TRBD1 might be the D (6 bases). The CDR3 has 14 residues. Germline V gives CDR1 GTSNPN, CDR2 SVGIG (reference sequence). V was shortened by 3 bases and J by 2 bases, with 11 bases between the two germline ends. The CDR3 DNA reads as TGTGCCTGGAGCCAAGGGGGAGGCAATCAGCCCCAGCATTTT. It encodes CAWSQGGGNQPQHF.

This sequence joins TRBV11-2 and TRBJ1-1, with 8 bases identical to TRBD1. Trimming took 1 base from V and 3 from J; bases not matched to a gene: 4. CDR3 length: 15 amino acids. The germline gives CDR1 SGHAT, CDR2 FQNNGV. The CDR3 bases are TGTGCCAGCAGCTTAGGACAGGGGTTGGACACTGAAGCTTTCTTT. Encoded protein: CASSLGQGLDTEAFF. Looking up the rest from reference TRBV11-2 and TRBJ1-1 gives the full variable domain: EAGVAQSPRYKIIEKRQSVAFWCNPISGHATLYWYQQILGQGPKLLIQFQNNGVVDDSQLPKDRFSAERLKGVDSTLKIQPAKLEDSAVYLCASSLGQGLDTEAFFGQGTRLTVV.

The chain combines TRBV6-1 with TRBJ1-3; no definite D call. The V gene lost 0 bases and the J gene lost 0 bases, with 6 bases spanning the gap. CDR3 length: 15 residues. Germline lookup yields CDR1 MNHNS and CDR2 SASEGT. CDR3 region: CASSEAMASGNTIYF. In DNA, the CDR3 is TGTGCCAGCAGTGAAGCCATGGCCTCTGGAAACACCATATATTTT.

Only a few counts were recorded for this clone. The genes are TRBV2 and TRBJ1-6; TRBD1 matches at 7 bases. This CDR3 has 15 amino acids. V lost 4 bases to trimming and J lost 7 bases; unmatched junction nucleotides: 7. Germline assignment: CDR1 SNHLY and CDR2 FYNNEI. CDR3 coding DNA: TGTGCCAGCAGTGGGACAGGCTACCCGAATTCACCCCTCCACTTT. This codes for CASSGTGYPNSPLHF.

As concerns this clone: At the DNA level, this CDR3 is encoded by other sequences in the same sample as well. This chain uses TRBV3-1 (or the pseudogene TRBV3-2) with TRBJ2-3; possible D gene TRBD2, 5 bases. This CDR3 contains 14 residues. Trimming pared 4 bases from V and 3 bases from J, leaving 11 bases between. The germline V gene encodes CDR1 LGHDT and CDR2 YNNKEL (reference sequence). CDR3 DNA: TGTGCCAGCAGCCCTCGGGGTGGGACAGATACGCAGTATTTT. Its protein is CASSPRGGTDTQYF.

The chain combines TRBV3-1 (or the pseudogene TRBV3-2) with TRBJ2-7; the match to TRBD2 covers 7 bases. The CDR3 extends over 13 amino acids. The ends lost 4 bases at V and 2 bases at J; junction bases unmatched: 2. CDR1 and CDR2 (germline): LGHDT, YNNKEL (reference sequence). CDR3 amino acids: CASSPGGPYEQYF. For the CDR3, the DNA is TGTGCCAGCAGCCCGGGAGGCCCCTACGAGCAGTACTTC.

In regard to this clone: Within the sample, other DNA sequences also encode this same CDR3. The chain is built from TRBV6-5 and TRBJ2-7; 11 bases are shared with TRBD1. Germline V gene data show CDR1 as MNHEY and CDR2 as SVGAGI. The CDR3 runs to 14 residues. V lost 5 bases, J lost 1 base, and 1 base stayed unmatched. This CDR3 is CASSRDRGSYEQYF. The CDR3 DNA reads TGTGCCAGCAGTCGGGACAGGGGGTCCTACGAGCAGTACTTC.

The V gene is TRBV18, the J gene TRBJ1-3; possibly TRBD1 for D (6 bases). The CDR3 has 16 residues. CDR1 is KGHSH and CDR2 is LQKENI in the germline V gene. V lost 2 bases and J 0 bases, leaving 11 bases between the germline ends. CDR3 in amino acids: CASSPGTPSSGNTIYF. CDR3 bases: TGTGCCAGCTCACCAGGGACACCAAGCTCTGGAAACACCATATATTTT. The entire variable domain, with the rest obtained from reference TRBV18 and TRBJ1-3, is as follows: NAGVMQNPRHLVRRRGQEARLRCSPMKGHSHVYWYRQLPEEGLKFMVYLQKENIIDESGMPKERFSAEFPKEGPSILRIQQVVRGDSAAYFCASSPGTPSSGNTIYFGEGSWLTVV.

V and J are TRBV11-2 and TRBJ2-7; 9 nucleotides agree with TRBD1. The CDR3 spans 15 residues. Looked up from germline, CDR1 is SGHAT and CDR2 is FQNNGV. V shed 4 bases and J 7 bases; nucleotides not matched to a gene: 11. CDR3 sequence reads: CASSSSGTGLDEQYF. As DNA, the CDR3 is TGTGCCAGCAGCTCAAGCGGGACAGGGCTTGATGAGCAGTACTTC. Based on the CDR3 plus reference TRBV11-2 and TRBJ2-7, the full variable domain is EAGVAQSPRYKIIEKRQSVAFWCNPISGHATLYWYQQILGQGPKLLIQFQNNGVVDDSQLPKDRFSAERLKGVDSTLKIQPAKLEDSAVYLCASSSSGTGLDEQYFGPGTRLTVT.

The chain is built from TRBV7-6 and TRBJ2-2, with D hard to call. Germline CDR1 SGHVS, CDR2 FNYEAQ. The CDR3 extends over 14 amino acids. Between the trimmed V and J ends, which lost 1 base and 6 bases, there was a span of 9 bases. The CDR3 loop is CASSLVSRAGELFF. The CDR3 DNA reads as TGTGCCAGCAGCTTAGTGTCGCGCGCCGGGGAGCTGTTTTTT.

V usage is TRBV6-2 or TRBV6-3 and J usage is TRBJ2-7; 8 bases align to TRBD2. V dropped 0 bases and J dropped 2; count of bases not matched to a gene: 15. CDR1 and CDR2 from the germline V gene are MNHEY and SVGEGT. The CDR3 loop spans 19 amino acids. This CDR3 is CASSYSVSGTYPGAYEQYF. As DNA, the CDR3 is TGTGCCAGCAGTTACTCGGTTAGCGGGACCTACCCTGGGGCCTACGAGCAGTACTTC.

V is TRBV5-6 and J is TRBJ2-5; TRBD2 matches 9 bases. The CDR3 is 15 amino acids. The germline gives CDR1 SGHDT, CDR2 YYEEEE. After removal of 0 bases from V and 2 bases from J, the junction contained 2 bases not matched to a gene. The CDR3 loop is CASSLGLAAQETQYF. The CDR3 DNA reads as TGTGCCAGCAGCTTGGGACTAGCGGCTCAAGAGACCCAGTACTTC.

The chain has TRBV9 and TRBJ2-2; perhaps TRBD2 as D (5 bases). The V end was cut by 4 bases, the J end by 7 bases, with 14 bases between. The CDR3 is 14 amino acids. The germline gives CDR1 SGDLS, CDR2 YYNGEE. CDR3 loop: CASSTTGWSGELFF. DNA of the CDR3: TGTGCCAGCAGCACGACGGGATGGAGCGGGGAGCTGTTTTTT.

The chain employs TRBV12-3 or TRBV12-4 and TRBJ2-7, with D possibly matching TRBD1 (6 bases). The CDR3 length is 12 residues. The V and J ends lost 7 bases and 3 bases respectively, with 10 bases between them. The CDR3 region is CASTRGGYEQYF. The CDR3 DNA reads TGTGCCAGCACCAGAGGGGGCTACGAGCAGTACTTC.

CDR3 loop: CASVGTGENNEQFF. The CDR3 region has the DNA TGTGCCAGCGTCGGGACAGGGGAAAACAATGAGCAGTTCTTC. The rearrangement links TRBV6-5 to TRBJ2-1; 10 nucleotides match TRBD1. The germline V gene encodes CDR1 MNHEY and CDR2 SVGAGI. The CDR3 consists of 14 residues. V gave up 8 bases and J gave up 5 bases; unmatched junction bases: 6.

This clone has only a few counts. The junction and the germline gene differ at one end; a read error may be behind it. V is TRBV4-1 and J is TRBJ1-5; D gene ambiguous. The V gene's germline CDR1 is MGHRA and CDR2 YSYEKL. The CDR3 totals 18 residues. The CDR3 protein is CASSQGIVAADSNQPQHF. CDR3 nucleotide sequence: TGCGCCAGCAGTCAAGGCATAGTGGCAGCCGATAGCAATCAGCCCCAGCATTTT.

The rearrangement uses TRBV5-1 and TRBJ1-5, with 9 bases fitting TRBD1. Germline trimming cut 4 bases from V and 7 bases from J; bases unmatched to any gene: 9. The CDR3 spans 15 residues. The germline CDR1 and CDR2 sequences are SGHRS and YFSETQ. CDR3 nucleotide sequence: TGCGCCAGCAGCCTGGGACAGGGCTCAGGACAGCCCCAGCATTTT. Protein sequence: CASSLGQGSGQPQHF.

The V call is TRBV27, the J call TRBJ2-3, with TRBD2 matching over 8 bases. J was trimmed by 0 bases and V by 4 bases; bases with no gene match: 3. The CDR3 sequence is 15 residues long. The germline CDR1 and CDR2 sequences are MNHEY and SMNVEV (reference sequence). CDR3 sequence (DNA): TGTGCCAGCAGTTCCTTAGCGGGGAGCACAGATACGCAGTATTTT. Its protein product is CASSSLAGSTDTQYF.